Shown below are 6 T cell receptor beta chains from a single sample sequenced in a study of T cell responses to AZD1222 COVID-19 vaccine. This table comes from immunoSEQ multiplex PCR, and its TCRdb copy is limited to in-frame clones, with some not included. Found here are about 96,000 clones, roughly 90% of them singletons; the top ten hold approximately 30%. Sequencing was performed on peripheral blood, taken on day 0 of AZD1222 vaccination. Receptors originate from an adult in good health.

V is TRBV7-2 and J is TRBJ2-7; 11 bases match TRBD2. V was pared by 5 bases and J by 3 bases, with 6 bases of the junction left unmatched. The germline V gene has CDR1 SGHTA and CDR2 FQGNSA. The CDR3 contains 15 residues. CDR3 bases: TGTGCCAGCAGCCACGGGACTAGCGGAATCTACGAGCAGTACTTC. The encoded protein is CASSHGTSGIYEQYF.

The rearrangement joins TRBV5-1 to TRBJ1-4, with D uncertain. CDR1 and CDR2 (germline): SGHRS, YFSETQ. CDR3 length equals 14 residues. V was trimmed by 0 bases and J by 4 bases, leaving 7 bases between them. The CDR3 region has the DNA TGCGCCAGCAGCTTGGACGGAGTTAATGAAAAACTGTTTTTT. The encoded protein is CASSLDGVNEKLFF.

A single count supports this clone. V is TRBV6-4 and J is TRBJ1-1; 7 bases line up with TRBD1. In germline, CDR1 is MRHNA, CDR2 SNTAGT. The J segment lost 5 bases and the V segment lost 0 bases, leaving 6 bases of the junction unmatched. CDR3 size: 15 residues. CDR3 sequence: CASSDSAGGDTEAFF. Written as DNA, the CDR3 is TGTGCCAGCAGTGACTCCGCAGGGGGGGATACTGAAGCTTTCTTT.

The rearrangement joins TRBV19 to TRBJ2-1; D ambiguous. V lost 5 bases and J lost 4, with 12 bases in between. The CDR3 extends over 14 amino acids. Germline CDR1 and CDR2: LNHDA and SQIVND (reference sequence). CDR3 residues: CASSDSRPYNEQFF. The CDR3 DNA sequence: TGTGCCAGTAGTGACTCTAGGCCGTACAATGAGCAGTTCTTC.

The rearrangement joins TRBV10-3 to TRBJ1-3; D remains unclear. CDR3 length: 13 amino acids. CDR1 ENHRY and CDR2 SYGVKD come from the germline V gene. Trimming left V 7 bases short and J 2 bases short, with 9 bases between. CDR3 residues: CAITVSTGNTIYF. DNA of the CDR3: TGTGCCATCACAGTCTCTACTGGAAACACCATATATTTT.

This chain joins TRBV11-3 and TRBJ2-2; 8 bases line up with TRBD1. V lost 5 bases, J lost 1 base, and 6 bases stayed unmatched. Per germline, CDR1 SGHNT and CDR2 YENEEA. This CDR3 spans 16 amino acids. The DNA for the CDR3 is TGTGCCAGCAGCCCTGTCGGGACAGGGAACACCGGGGAGCTGTTTTTT. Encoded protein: CASSPVGTGNTGELFF.